The 9 T cell receptor beta chains below were found in one sample sequenced in a study of blood T cell repertoires in COVID-19. The assay was immunoSEQ multiplex PCR, and TCRdb's table has in-frame clones only and misses some. The profile shows a few hundred thousand clones, around nine tenths of them singletons. Sequenced sample: peripheral blood. These receptors all stem from a woman in her thirties or forties who had recovered from COVID-19.

This sequence joins TRBV4-1 and TRBJ2-5, with a possible D match to TRBD2 (7 bases). Deletions cut 3 bases from V and 0 bases from J, with 11 bases between. Germline CDR1 MGHRA, CDR2 YSYEKL. This CDR3 is built from 15 residues. CDR3 DNA sequence: TGCGCCAGCAGCCATACAGGGAGGGACCAAGAGACCCAGTACTTC. This gives the protein CASSHTGRDQETQYF.

J is TRBJ1-1 and V is TRBV5-1; the D gene is possibly TRBD1 (6 bases). CDR1 and CDR2 (germline): SGHRS, YFSETQ. The germline V and J ends were trimmed by 4 bases and 1 base, with 8 bases remaining between them. CDR3 size: 13 residues. In DNA, the CDR3 is TGCGCCAGCAGCCAGGACAGGAACACTGAAGCTTTCTTT. Its translation: CASSQDRNTEAFF. The whole variable domain, remainder taken from reference TRBV5-1 and TRBJ1-1, is KAGVTQTPRYLIKTRGQQVTLSCSPISGHRSVSWYQQTPGQGLQFLFEYFSETQRNKGNFPGRFSGRQFSNSRSEMNVSTLELGDSALYLCASSQDRNTEAFFGQGTRLTVV.

J is TRBJ1-2 and V is TRBV5-6; D ambiguous. CDR1 and CDR2 (germline): SGHDT, YYEEEE. This CDR3 has 15 residues. V lost 0 bases and J 2 bases, leaving 11 bases between the germline ends. CDR3 loop: CASSLEYAGNYGYTF. The CDR3 region has the DNA TGTGCCAGCAGCTTGGAGTATGCGGGGAACTATGGCTACACCTTC.

The genes are TRBV3-1 (or the pseudogene TRBV3-2) and TRBJ2-1; TRBD2 matches at 9 bases. The CDR3 spans 16 residues. CDR1 is LGHDT and CDR2 is YNNKEL in the germline V gene (reference sequence). V trimming: 1 base; J trimming: 5 bases; junction bases outside the gene matches: 6. In DNA, the CDR3 is TGTGCCAGCAGCCAAGGACTAGCGGATCTTCACAATGAGCAGTTCTTC. Its protein product is CASSQGLADLHNEQFF.

The rearrangement joins TRBV24-1 to TRBJ2-3; perhaps TRBD2 as D (6 bases). The CDR3 extends over 16 amino acids. The V end was cut by 4 bases, the J end by 4 bases, with 17 bases between. Germline V gene data show CDR1 as KGHDR and CDR2 as SFDVKD. This chain's CDR3 is CATSDPGRPGADTQYF. The CDR3 nucleotides are TGTGCCACCAGTGACCCCGGGCGCCCGGGGGCAGATACGCAGTATTTT.

This clone appeared once. V gene TRBV7-9 combines with J gene TRBJ2-1, with D unclear. Germline-derived CDR1 and CDR2 are SEHNR and FQNEAQ (reference sequence). This CDR3 is built from 14 residues. V was clipped by 5 bases and J by 1 base, with 9 bases between them. The CDR3 DNA sequence: TGTGCCAGCAGCCCCGGTCCTTCCTACAATGAGCAGTTCTTC. Protein sequence: CASSPGPSYNEQFF. Full variable domain (remainder filled in from reference TRBV7-9 and TRBJ2-1): DTGVSQNPRHKITKRGQNVTFRCDPISEHNRLYWYRQTLGQGPEFLTYFQNEAQLEKSRLLSDRFSAERPKGSFSTLEIQRTEQGDSAMYLCASSPGPSYNEQFFGPGTRLTVL.

V is TRBV5-5 and J is TRBJ2-5, with 7 bases identical to TRBD1. This CDR3 is 14 amino acids long. Germline V lookup: CDR1 SGHKS, CDR2 YYEKEE (reference sequence). V gave up 6 bases and J gave up 1 base; unmatched junction bases: 6. CDR3 region: CASTKWDSQETQYF. The CDR3 DNA reads as TGTGCCAGCACCAAATGGGACAGCCAAGAGACCCAGTACTTC. The full variable domain, with the rest looked up from reference TRBV5-5 and TRBJ2-5, is DAGVTQSPTHLIKTRGQQVTLRCSPISGHKSVSWYQQVLGQGPQFIFQYYEKEERGRGNFPDRFSARQFPNYSSELNVNALLLGDSALYLCASTKWDSQETQYFGPGTRLLVL.

The chain joins TRBV3-1 (or the pseudogene TRBV3-2) to TRBJ2-1; a possible D gene is TRBD2 (6 bases). Germline V lookup: CDR1 LGHDT, CDR2 YNNKEL (reference sequence). V was clipped by 4 bases and J by 7 bases, with 11 bases between them. The CDR3 loop spans 13 amino acids. CDR3: CASSPAGWNEQFF. The CDR3 nucleotides are TGTGCCAGCAGCCCGGCGGGGTGGAATGAGCAGTTCTTC.

The chain is built from TRBV6-5 and TRBJ2-7, with TRBD1 identical over 10 bases. J gave up 4 bases and V 2 bases, and 2 bases lay outside the gene matches. The germline CDR1 and CDR2 sequences are MNHEY and SVGAGI. The CDR3 is 14 residues long. CDR3 in DNA: TGTGCCAGCAGTTACCGGACAGGGGGGTACGAGCAGTACTTC. As protein: CASSYRTGGYEQYF.